A selection of T cell receptor beta chains follows, all from one sample in a study of blood T cell repertoires in COVID-19. Profiling relied on immunoSEQ multiplex PCR, and the TCRdb table lists in-frame clones only, not all of them. The repertoire holds 250,000 to 300,000 clones, approximately 85% seen once, with 9.5% to 11% in the top ten. The sample consisted of peripheral blood. These TCRs come from a woman between 65 and 79 years old with acute or convalescent COVID-19. CDR3s leave out the opening cysteine and the closing phenylalanine or tryptophan.

V,J,CDR3
TRBV3-1/TRBV3-2,TRBJ2-3,ASSQRAGRGRRTDTQY
TRBV6-6,TRBJ2-3,ASSGSLAGDADTQY
TRBV2,TRBJ2-4,ASSDRGLKNIQY
TRBV10-1,TRBJ1-5,ASSSGKNQPQH
TRBV20-1,TRBJ1-4,SAIRGGKLF
TRBV30,TRBJ1-2,AWTNPGQGYGYT
TRBV9,TRBJ1-2,ASSVGGRGYT
TRBV6-1,TRBJ1-6,AGGRSSYNSPLH
TRBV3-1/TRBV3-2,TRBJ1-3,ASSPPGGNGNTIY
TRBV2,TRBJ1-1,ASSQTVVGTEAF
TRBV7-6,TRBJ2-2,ASSFGRRGELF
TRBV5-1,TRBJ2-3,ASRSVRVTDTQY
TRBV7-8,TRBJ2-1,ASSLSGQGYNEQF
TRBV6-2/TRBV6-3,TRBJ1-1,ASSSGGRGTEAF
TRBV6-5,TRBJ2-3,ASSYVGGGDTQY
TRBV5-5,TRBJ2-5,ASSLAGRGGTQY
TRBV19,TRBJ2-5,ASSTTGAVSRETQY
TRBV2,TRBJ1-5,ASSTDRGQGQPQH
TRBV5-8,TRBJ1-5,ASSEWGDRDHEPQH
TRBV6-5,TRBJ1-2,AGSKENYGYT
TRBV10-3,TRBJ1-5,ASTGDSSNQPQH
TRBV11-2,TRBJ2-3,ASSPSGGADTQY
TRBV12-3/TRBV12-4,TRBJ2-7,ASSQSYEQY
TRBV25-1,TRBJ1-1,ASQGQGGYTEAF
TRBV20-1,TRBJ1-2,SARYNYGYT
TRBV5-6,TRBJ1-1,ASNPLGQGLSEAF
TRBV5-1,TRBJ2-5,ASSPGIAEIQETQY
TRBV19,TRBJ1-6,ASSISGTGISPLH
TRBV7-2,TRBJ1-4,ASSIQTGGEKLF
TRBV30,TRBJ1-1,AFEGRIEAF
TRBV7-2,TRBJ2-7,ASSLVAGGSPYEQY
TRBV7-8,TRBJ2-1,ASSPIGYNEQF
TRBV3-1/TRBV3-2,TRBJ1-2,ASSQEGVLLTGYT
TRBV5-8,TRBJ2-3,ASRSPGRSLPGTQY
TRBV7-9,TRBJ1-1,ASSSHPEANTEAF
TRBV5-4,TRBJ2-5,ASSSRISGEETQY
TRBV5-4,TRBJ2-1,ASSSKGGGDYNEQF
TRBV5-1,TRBJ2-3,ASSGRDLQRVAGDTQY
TRBV7-2,TRBJ2-5,ASSLRLAGFGQTQY
TRBV4-1,TRBJ1-3,ASSPRSSGNTIY
TRBV4-1,TRBJ2-5,ASSQGRGPETQY
TRBV19,TRBJ1-5,ASTPPAGGGLDNQPQH
TRBV7-3,TRBJ2-3,ASSLGTLATSTDTQY
TRBV5-4,TRBJ2-2,ASSPLRKSTGELF
TRBV11-2,TRBJ2-3,ASSLLAGAHTDTQY
TRBV6-5,TRBJ1-1,ASGGQRNTEAF
TRBV9,TRBJ2-3,ASSVRGSGGAIDTQY
TRBV6-5,TRBJ1-2,ASSSGVGQSYGYT
TRBV6-2/TRBV6-3,TRBJ1-2,ASSYMDSYGYT
TRBV3-1/TRBV3-2,TRBJ1-6,ASSLSKSPNSPLH
TRBV7-3,TRBJ2-6,ASSLGLSGANVLT
TRBV12-3/TRBV12-4,TRBJ2-7,ASSLTVSEQY
TRBV29-1,TRBJ2-5,SVVPSGVTQY